The TCR beta chain under discussion was sequenced for a study of tumor-infiltrating lymphocytes in oesophageal squamous cell carcinoma. The CDR3 is 17 amino acids. Germline loops: CDR1 MNHEY, CDR2 SVGAGI. V was clipped by 5 bases and J by 6 bases, with 25 bases between them. TCRdb fed the PCR reads into MiXCR, producing one record per CDR3 protein. The data show around 22,000 distinct CDR3 sequences, more than 30% seen once. The V gene is TRBV6-5, the J gene TRBJ2-5, with D perhaps matching TRBD1 or TRBD2 (6 bases each). Sequencing used esophageal tumor tissue. The source is a male donor with esophageal squamous cell carcinoma. In DNA, the CDR3 is TGTGCCAGCAGTAAACAAGGCGGGACACTGATGAGTCAGACCCAGTACTTC. Amino acids: CASSKQGGTLMSQTQYF.